Each of the 2 T cell receptor beta chains below was sequenced from the same sample in a study of T cell responses to AZD1222 COVID-19 vaccine. Method: immunoSEQ multiplex PCR; TCRdb's copy keeps in-frame clones and lacks some. This table holds around 140,000 clones, about 94% found once. The specimen was peripheral blood, collected 28 days after the second AZD1222 dose. Every receptor here comes from an adult who received the AZD1222 COVID-19 vaccine.

This chain joins TRBV28 and TRBJ2-2, with D tentatively TRBD2 (5 bases). From germline, CDR1 is MDHEN and CDR2 SYDVKM. V was shortened by 3 bases and J by 1 base, with 12 bases between the two germline ends. CDR3 length: 16 amino acids. The CDR3 sequence is CASSFVGGRNTGELFF. The CDR3 region has the DNA TGTGCCAGCAGTTTCGTCGGCGGGCGGAACACCGGGGAGCTGTTTTTT. The variable domain in full, with the rest retrieved from reference TRBV28 and TRBJ2-2, is DVKVTQSSRYLVKRTGEKVFLECVQDMDHENMFWYRQDPGLGLRLIYFSYDVKMKEKGDIPEGYSVSREKKERFSLILESASTNQTSMYLCASSFVGGRNTGELFFGEGSRLTVL.

In nucleotides, the CDR3 is TGTGCCAGCAGCCAAGATTTTGGAAAGACCCAGTACTTC. This codes for CASSQDFGKTQYF. This sequence joins TRBV4-2 and TRBJ2-5; D is unclear. V was clipped by 0 bases and J by 6 bases, with 8 bases between them. This CDR3 has 13 residues. CDR1 and CDR2 (germline): LGHNA, YNFKEQ.